A single sample is the source of the 13 T cell receptor beta chains below, sequenced in a study of regulatory T cells in long-lasting Graves disease. Indicated time point: newly diagnosed GD, antithyroid drugs for less than 3 months. The TCR library was prepared using RNA isolated from PBMCs. Building of the TCR beta libraries involved iRepertoire HTBI primers and Arm-PCR of CDR3 regions. TCRdb ran MiXCR on the multiplex PCR reads and lists one entry per CDR3 protein. The table includes about half a million distinct CDR3 sequences, around 12% detected once. The same data also went into a second study, on T cells in Graves' hyperthyroidism and ophthalmopathy.

This specimen was peripheral blood mononuclear cells (PBMCs), taken at new diagnosis, from a patient treated with antithyroid drugs. These receptors came from a woman in her twenties or thirties with Graves disease.

The gene calls are TRBV12-3 or TRBV12-4 and TRBJ1-2; D remains unclear. The CDR3 totals 12 residues. V lost 5 bases and J 4 bases, leaving 8 bases between the germline ends. As DNA, the CDR3 is TGTGCCAGCAGTAGGGCGGGCTATGGCTACACCTTC. Translating it yields CASSRAGYGYTF.

This clonotype was seen a handful of times. The chain uses TRBV4-1 and TRBJ2-1; 9 positions match TRBD2. V shed 3 bases, J shed 4 bases, and the junction held 7 bases outside the gene matches. Germline V gives CDR1 MGHRA, CDR2 YSYEKL. The CDR3 is 16 residues long. CDR3 region: CASSHEGLAGYNEQFF. The CDR3 nucleotides are TGCGCCAGCAGCCATGAAGGGCTAGCGGGATACAATGAGCAGTTCTTC.

This clonotype came up many times. The gene calls are TRBV20-1 and TRBJ2-5; 9 bases map to TRBD2. V dropped 0 bases and J dropped 4; count of bases not matched to a gene: 9. The CDR3 runs 16 residues. The germline gives CDR1 DFQATT, CDR2 SNEGSKA (reference sequence). In DNA, the CDR3 is TGCAGTGCTAGAGATCCTGGTAGCGGGAGCGGAGAGACCCAGTACTTC. It specifies CSARDPGSGSGETQYF.

This clonotype was seen ten or more times. The rearrangement joins TRBV7-2 to TRBJ2-3; 10 positions match TRBD2. Losses at the gene ends were 1 base for V and 11 bases for J; bases not matched to a gene: 9. The CDR3 has 15 amino acids. Germline assignment: CDR1 SGHTA and CDR2 FQGNSA. The CDR3 here is CASSLGSGRHFGQYF. The CDR3 DNA follows: TGTGCCAGCAGCTTAGGTAGCGGGAGGCATTTTGGGCAGTATTTT. Supplemented by reference TRBV7-2 and TRBJ2-3, the full variable domain reads GAGVSQSPSNKVTEKGKDVELRCDPISGHTALYWYRQSLGQGLEFLIYFQGNSAPDKSGLPSDRFSAERTGGSVSTLTIQRTQQEDSAVYLCASSLGSGRHFGQYFGPGTRLTVL.

CDR3 protein: CASSAQTVNTEAFF. As DNA, the CDR3 is TGTGCCAGCAGTGCCCAGACAGTGAACACTGAAGCTTTCTTT. This chain uses TRBV27 with TRBJ1-1, with a weak D call TRBD1 (5 bases). CDR1 and CDR2 from the germline V gene are MNHEY and SMNVEV (reference sequence). The CDR3 length is 14 residues. Trimming left V 5 bases short and J 0 bases short, with 10 bases between.

In its sample, this clonotype was seen many times. CDR3 region: CASRGRKLWVDEQFF. DNA for the CDR3: TGTGCCAGCAGGGGGAGGAAGCTGTGGGTTGATGAGCAGTTCTTC. This sequence joins TRBV28 and TRBJ2-1, with D tentatively TRBD2 (6 bases). Germline V gene sequence: CDR1 MDHEN, CDR2 SYDVKM. The CDR3 is 15 amino acids. V was clipped by 6 bases and J by 8 bases, with 20 bases between them.

This sequence joins TRBV2 and TRBJ2-7; 12 bases are a match to TRBD2. Germline trimming cut 8 bases from V and 2 bases from J; bases unmatched to any gene: 16. This CDR3 has 18 residues. Germline V gene lookup returns CDR1 SNHLY and CDR2 FYNNEI. The CDR3 DNA is TGTGCCAGCCGGAGGAGGGGAATGGGACTAGCGGGCCCCTACGAGCAGTACTTC. It encodes CASRRRGMGLAGPYEQYF.

There are a few counts of this clonotype. The gene calls are TRBV18 and TRBJ2-1; D is unclear. CDR1 is KGHSH and CDR2 is LQKENI in the germline V gene. Trimming left V 3 bases short and J 2 bases short, with 8 bases between. The CDR3 totals 14 residues. The DNA for the CDR3 is TGTGCCAGCTCACCGTCAGTAACCTACAATGAGCAGTTCTTC. Amino acids: CASSPSVTYNEQFF.

This clonotype was seen at least ten times. The CDR3 region has the DNA TGTGCCAGCAGCTTAAAGGGGGGATATAACACTGAAGCTTTCTTT. Its protein product is CASSLKGGYNTEAFF. V is TRBV7-9 and J is TRBJ1-1; maybe TRBD1 (6 bases). CDR1 is SEHNR, CDR2 FQNEAQ, per germline (reference sequence). The CDR3 is 15 residues long. V was shortened by 2 bases and J by 2 bases, with 12 bases between the two germline ends.

The table lists this clonotype with many counts. This chain uses TRBV6-2 or TRBV6-3 with TRBJ2-3; 7 nucleotides agree with TRBD2. The CDR3 has 14 residues. V gave up 7 bases and J gave up 1 base; unmatched junction bases: 5. In germline, CDR1 is MNHEY, CDR2 SVGEGT. CDR3 sequence reads: CASTGGSGTDTQYF. DNA for the CDR3: TGTGCCAGCACCGGCGGGAGCGGCACAGATACGCAGTATTTT.

This clonotype was observed many times. The genes are TRBV20-1 and TRBJ2-1, with 7 bases matching TRBD1. The CDR3 runs 14 residues. Germline CDR1 and CDR2: DFQATT and SNEGSKA (reference sequence). Losses at the gene ends were 2 bases for V and 0 bases for J; bases not matched to a gene: 1. CDR3 sequence (DNA): TGCAGTGCTAGATGGGACAGCTCCTACAATGAGCAGTTCTTC. Encoded protein: CSARWDSSYNEQFF.

The chain links TRBV28 to TRBJ1-5; the D gene is possibly TRBD1 (6 bases). V shed 10 bases and J shed 5 bases, with 15 bases lying between them. The CDR3 totals 13 residues. Germline CDR1 reads MDHEN; CDR2 reads SYDVKM. The CDR3 DNA is TGTGCCACCTGGGACAAGTTGCATCAGCCCCAGCATTTT. Its protein is CATWDKLHQPQHF.

The rearrangement uses TRBV24-1 and TRBJ1-1, with TRBD1 matching 10 bases. J gave up 5 bases and V 5 bases, and 4 bases lay outside the gene matches. Germline loops: CDR1 KGHDR, CDR2 SFDVKD. The CDR3 loop spans 14 amino acids. CDR3 in DNA: TGTGCCACCAGTGCCGGACAGGGGGGGACTGAAGCTTTCTTT. Translated, it gives CATSAGQGGTEAFF.